Each of the 14 T cell receptor beta chains below was sequenced from the same sample in a study of PD-L1 blockade in urothelial cancer. Time point here: peripheral blood 6 weeks after treatment start. Here immunoSEQ multiplex PCR was the method, and the copy in TCRdb shows in-frame clones only, minus some. Among around 100,000 clones listed, under 95% were seen once. The specimen comprised PBMCs, sampled around atezolizumab (anti-PD-L1) treatment. These receptors were obtained from a man aged 60 to 75 with urothelial cancer.

The chain joins TRBV5-4 to TRBJ2-7; 7 nucleotides match TRBD1. CDR3 length equals 15 residues. Germline assignment: CDR1 SGHNT and CDR2 YYREEE (reference sequence). V gave up 4 bases and J gave up 3 bases; unmatched junction bases: 10. The CDR3 bases are TGTGCCAGCAGCCGATCCCTAGGGGGCCGCTACGAGCAGTACTTC. This gives the protein CASSRSLGGRYEQYF. The complete variable domain, with remaining parts taken from reference TRBV5-4 and TRBJ2-7, reads ETGVTQSPTHLIKTRGQQVTLRCSSQSGHNTVSWYQQALGQGPQFIFQYYREEENGRGNFPPRFSGLQFPNYSSELNVNALELDDSALYLCASSRSLGGRYEQYFGPGTRLTVT.

The chain joins TRBV5-1 to TRBJ2-4; TRBD1 matches at 7 bases. Trimming took 1 base from V and 3 from J; bases not matched to a gene: 4. Looked up from germline, CDR1 is SGHRS and CDR2 is YFSETQ. The CDR3 loop spans 15 amino acids. As DNA, the CDR3 is TGCGCCAGCAGCTTGTACGGGACAGACAAAAACATTCAGTACTTC. Translating gives CASSLYGTDKNIQYF.

The chain combines TRBV7-2 with TRBJ2-2, with D possibly TRBD2 on 6 matching bases. Germline V gives CDR1 SGHTA, CDR2 FQGNSA. The V end was cut by 3 bases, the J end by 7 bases, with 15 bases between. The length of the CDR3 is 15 residues. CDR3 sequence reads: CASSLGAWGVGELFF. CDR3 DNA sequence: TGTGCCAGCAGCTTGGGTGCTTGGGGGGTCGGGGAGCTGTTTTTT.

The rearrangement joins TRBV5-1 to TRBJ2-5; 9 nucleotides match TRBD2. The CDR3 is 16 amino acids. The germline V gene encodes CDR1 SGHRS and CDR2 YFSETQ. With V trimmed by 7 bases and J by 5 bases, 15 bases remained unmatched. CDR3 sequence: CASGPGTSNSRETQYF. CDR3 nucleotide sequence: TGCGCCAGCGGCCCGGGGACTAGCAATTCACGGGAGACCCAGTACTTC.

V is TRBV5-4 and J is TRBJ1-3; D not certain. This CDR3 contains 14 residues. The V end lost 3 bases, the J end lost 1 base, and 8 bases lay between the germline ends. Germline CDR1 and CDR2: SGHNT and YYREEE (reference sequence). The CDR3: CASSSRVSGNTIYF. The CDR3 DNA follows: TGTGCCAGCAGCTCGAGGGTTTCTGGAAACACCATATATTTT.

The chain carries TRBV7-8 and TRBJ2-7, with 8 bases that match TRBD2. In germline, CDR1 is SGHVS, CDR2 FQNEAQ. The CDR3 consists of 15 residues. J lost 3 bases, V lost 5 bases, and 9 bases had no gene match. CDR3: CASSVHGTSSYEQYF. The CDR3 DNA sequence: TGTGCCAGCAGCGTACACGGGACTAGTAGCTACGAGCAGTACTTC.

A word on this clone: The same CDR3 is also encoded by other DNA sequences in this sample. The chain employs TRBV11-3 and TRBJ2-6, with D unclear. V dropped 1 base and J dropped 3 bases, with 7 bases sitting between them. Germline loops: CDR1 SGHNT, CDR2 YENEEA. This CDR3 is 15 amino acids long. For the CDR3, the DNA is TGTGCCAGCAGCTTAGGAGGCAGTGGGGCCAACGTCCTGACTTTC. Amino acid sequence: CASSLGGSGANVLTF.

The chain is built from TRBV18 and TRBJ1-1; D possibly corresponds to TRBD1 (5 bases). The CDR3 extends over 14 amino acids. V lost 5 bases, J lost 1 base, and 11 bases lay in between. Germline values: CDR1 KGHSH, CDR2 LQKENI. CDR3 residues: CASSDGHQNTEAFF. The DNA of the CDR3 is TGTGCCAGCTCAGACGGACACCAGAACACTGAAGCTTTCTTT.

V and J are TRBV5-6 and TRBJ2-7; no clear D. Per the germline V gene, CDR1 is SGHDT and CDR2 is YYEEEE. The CDR3 covers 13 residues. Trimming left V 2 bases short and J 5 bases short, with 11 bases between. CDR3 nucleotide sequence: TGTGCCAGCAGCTTCTCGATGTCGGACGAGCAGTACTTC. Encoded protein: CASSFSMSDEQYF.

V is TRBV5-1 and J is TRBJ1-5; tentative D call: TRBD1 (5 bases). CDR1 and CDR2 from the germline V gene are SGHRS and YFSETQ. Between the trimmed V and J ends, which lost 4 bases and 8 bases, there was a span of 19 bases. The CDR3 runs 15 residues. The CDR3 DNA reads TGCGCCAGCAGCGCATCCGGGACTGCCTTTGAGCCCCAGCATTTT. Translating gives CASSASGTAFEPQHF.

V and J are TRBV29-1 and TRBJ2-1; 8 bases align to TRBD1. Germline V gene lookup returns CDR1 SQVTM and CDR2 ANQGSEA. The CDR3 runs 17 residues. V shed 0 bases, J shed 3 bases, and the junction held 10 bases outside the gene matches. Written as DNA, the CDR3 is TGCAGCGTTGAAGACCCCAAAGACAGGGGAGACTACAATGAGCAGTTCTTC. Translated, it gives CSVEDPKDRGDYNEQFF.

This clone was counted a single time. The chain recombines TRBV30 with TRBJ1-1; D is ambiguous. This CDR3 has 13 residues. V lost 8 bases to trimming and J lost 4 bases, with 17 bases between them. Germline assignment: CDR1 GTSNPN and CDR2 SVGIG (reference sequence). Here the CDR3 reads CASSEQAGTEAFF. CDR3 DNA: TGTGCCAGCAGCGAGCAAGCCGGCACTGAAGCTTTCTTT.

The gene calls are TRBV6-1 and TRBJ1-2; D may be TRBD1 (6 bases). CDR3 length: 15 residues. CDR1 and CDR2 from the germline V gene are MNHNS and SASEGT. V was shortened by 2 bases and J by 5 bases, with 15 bases between the two germline ends. The CDR3 is CASSEIPGAGYGYTF. CDR3 DNA: TGTGCCAGCAGTGAAATACCAGGGGCTGGGTATGGCTACACCTTC.

In its sample, this clone was seen once. This chain connects TRBV19 to TRBJ1-1, with D perhaps matching TRBD1 (5 bases). With 4 bases removed from V and 0 bases from J, the gap between germline ends came to 18 bases. This CDR3 is built from 17 residues. The germline gives CDR1 LNHDA, CDR2 SQIVND (reference sequence). This chain's CDR3 is CASSTLGAHPLNTEAFF. For the CDR3, the DNA is TGTGCCAGTAGTACCCTAGGGGCCCACCCATTGAACACTGAAGCTTTCTTT.